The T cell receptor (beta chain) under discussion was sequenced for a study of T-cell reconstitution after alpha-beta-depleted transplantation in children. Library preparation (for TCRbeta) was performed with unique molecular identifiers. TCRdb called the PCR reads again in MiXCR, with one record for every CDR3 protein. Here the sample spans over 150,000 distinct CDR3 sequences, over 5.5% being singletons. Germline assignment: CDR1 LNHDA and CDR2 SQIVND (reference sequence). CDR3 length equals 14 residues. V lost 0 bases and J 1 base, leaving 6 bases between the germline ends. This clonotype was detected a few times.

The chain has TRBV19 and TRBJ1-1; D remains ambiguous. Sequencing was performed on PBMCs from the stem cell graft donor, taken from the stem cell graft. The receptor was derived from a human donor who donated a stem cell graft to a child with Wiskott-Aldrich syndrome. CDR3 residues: CASSIEGQNTEAFF. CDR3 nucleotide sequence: TGTGCCAGTAGTATAGAGGGTCAGAACACTGAAGCTTTCTTT.